This TCR beta chain was identified during a study of T-cell memory formation after mild COVID-19. Study-level background: Across donors, TCR clusters were largely donor specific.

This clonotype was seen ten or more times. Its matching antigen is unknown. Study-wide results and caveats: The CD4+ clones that contracted clustered mainly within CM and EM, and the CD8+ clones concentrated in EMRA. Later expanders leaned CD4+, whereas clones that contracted between day 15 and 85 were balanced CD4/CD8.

V was shortened by 4 bases and J by 6 bases, with 10 bases between the two germline ends. CDR1 is SGHVS and CDR2 is FNYEAQ in the germline V gene. The CDR3 contains 13 residues. TCRdb reprocessed the 5' RACE reads with MiXCR, giving one entry per CDR3 protein. The profile shows about 140,000 distinct CDR3 sequences, around 14% of them singletons. The chain recombines TRBV7-6 with TRBJ2-1; D is ambiguous. The source of this sequence is an adult woman who had mild COVID-19 (a few samples of this study predate the infection). Cell type and time point are not known. The sample consisted of PBMCs or a T cell subset sorted from them (not recorded which). The DNA of the CDR3 is TGTGCCAGCAGCTCCCGGACCGCCAATGAGCAGTTCTTC. Protein sequence: CASSSRTANEQFF.